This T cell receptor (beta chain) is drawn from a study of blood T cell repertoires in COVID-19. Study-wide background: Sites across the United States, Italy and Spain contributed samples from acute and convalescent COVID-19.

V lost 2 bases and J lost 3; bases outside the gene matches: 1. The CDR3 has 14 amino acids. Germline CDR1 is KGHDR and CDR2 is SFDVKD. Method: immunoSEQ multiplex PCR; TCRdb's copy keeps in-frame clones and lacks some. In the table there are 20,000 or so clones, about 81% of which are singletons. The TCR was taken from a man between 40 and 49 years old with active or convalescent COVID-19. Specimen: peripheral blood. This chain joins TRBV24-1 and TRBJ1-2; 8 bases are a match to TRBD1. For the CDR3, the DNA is TGTGCCACCAGTGATTCAGGGGGCGACTATGGCTACACCTTC. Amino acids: CATSDSGGDYGYTF.